This TCR beta chain was captured in a study of naive and memory T cell subsets. V was clipped by 5 bases and J by 6 bases, with 15 bases between them. The CDR3 is 13 residues long. Germline CDR1 is SGHKS and CDR2 is YYEKEE (reference sequence). CD4+ T cell IFNgamma after overnight CMV lysate exposure gave donor CMV status. This clonotype was seen a few times. Its antigen is unknown. Both TRBC1 and TRBC2 were covered by a beta constant-region primer of two equimolar oligonucleotides. Ligated cDNA was amplified by four rounds of PCR with nested alpha and beta constant-region primers and SP2. A 12-nucleotide UMI and the SP2 primer were added to the cDNA 3' end by oligonucleotide ligation. TCRdb used MiXCR to reprocess the UMI-ligation and nested PCR reads, holding one entry per CDR3 protein. In the table there are 150,000 or so distinct CDR3 sequences, 20% to 25% of which are singletons. General observations from the study: Over 85% of naive TCR sequences appeared only once after error correction, unlike memory subsets. A few larger clonotypes appeared in naive repertoires, especially CD8, possibly memory cells re-expressing CD45RA. Gini index rose across naive, CM, EM and EMRA in CD4 and CD8.

Specimen: naive CD4+ T cells from blood. This chain uses TRBV5-5 with TRBJ2-7; TRBD1 is a possible D gene (5 bases). This receptor was obtained from a human donor in good health. CDR3 coding DNA: TGTGCCAGCAGTGAACAGGCAGCTACCGAGCAGTACTTC. Translated, it gives CASSEQAATEQYF.